This entry lists 29 T cell receptor beta chains sequenced from one sample in a study of T cells after yellow fever vaccination. Each CDR3 protein is one row after TCRdb ran MiXCR on the 5' RACE reads. Here the sample spans 320,000 or so distinct CDR3 sequences, around 8.1% being singletons. The sequences come from PBMCs, collected around 45 days after the first yellow fever vaccination. All receptors derive from a man younger than 30 who received the YFV17D yellow fever vaccine.

There are many counts of this clonotype. V gene TRBV29-1 combines with J gene TRBJ2-1; 8 nucleotides line up with TRBD2. Germline V gene sequence: CDR1 SQVTM, CDR2 ANQGSEA. V lost 6 bases to trimming and J lost 9 bases; unmatched junction nucleotides: 10. The length of the CDR3 is 13 residues. The CDR3 nucleotides are TGCAGCGTCGGGGGGGGGGTACACGTTGAGCAGTTCTTC. Protein: CSVGGGVHVEQFF.

The table lists this clonotype with a few counts. This chain uses TRBV29-1 with TRBJ1-4; TRBD1 might be the D (6 bases). Germline V gene data show CDR1 as SQVTM and CDR2 as ANQGSEA. The V gene lost 7 bases and the J gene lost 8 bases, with 14 bases spanning the gap. The CDR3 is 12 residues long. This chain's CDR3 is CSAVGGLEKLFF. The CDR3 DNA sequence: TGCAGCGCCGTGGGGGGGCTCGAAAAACTGTTTTTT.

V gene TRBV3-1 combines with J gene TRBJ1-5; D not certain. V shed 8 bases and J shed 4 bases, with 24 bases lying between them. CDR3 length equals 17 residues. Per germline, CDR1 LGHDT and CDR2 YNNKEL (reference sequence). In nucleotides, the CDR3 is TGTGCCAGCGCCTCCACAGATCCCTCCATCGGAAATCAGCCCCAGCATTTT. Protein product: CASASTDPSIGNQPQHF.

CDR3 region: CASSPGGGVQETQYF. The CDR3 DNA reads as TGTGCCAGCAGTCCCGGGGGAGGGGTACAAGAGACCCAGTACTTC. The chain recombines TRBV7-2 with TRBJ2-5, with 7 bases aligning to TRBD2. Germline CDR1 SGHTA, CDR2 FQGNSA. CDR3 length equals 15 residues. Germline trimming cut 6 bases from V and 2 bases from J; bases unmatched to any gene: 9.

V is TRBV11-1 and J is TRBJ1-1; TRBD1 matches 7 bases. V trimming: 6 bases; J trimming: 6 bases; junction bases outside the gene matches: 1. The CDR3 loop spans 11 amino acids. CDR1 and CDR2 (germline): SGHAT, FQDESV (reference sequence). CDR3 in DNA: TGTGCCAGCAGGCAGGGGGCTGAAGCTTTCTTT. It codes for CASRQGAEAFF.

The chain combines TRBV24-1 with TRBJ1-5, with unresolved D. V was clipped by 5 bases and J by 2 bases, with 6 bases between them. The CDR3 is 13 residues long. Per the germline V gene, CDR1 is KGHDR and CDR2 is SFDVKD. In nucleotides, the CDR3 is TGTGCCACCAGTGTTAGGGGCAATCAGCCCCAGCATTTT. This gives the protein CATSVRGNQPQHF.

This clonotype has more than one count but fewer than ten. CDR3 amino acids: CASSLGSRVNQPQHF. The CDR3 DNA is TGTGCCAGCAGCTTAGGGTCGAGGGTGAATCAGCCCCAGCATTTT. V and J are TRBV7-2 and TRBJ1-5; no clear D gene. The germline V gene encodes CDR1 SGHTA and CDR2 FQGNSA. The CDR3 consists of 15 residues. Trimming removed 1 base from V and 4 bases from J, with 11 bases in between. The full variable domain, rest sourced from reference TRBV7-2 and TRBJ1-5, is GAGVSQSPSNKVTEKGKDVELRCDPISGHTALYWYRQSLGQGLEFLIYFQGNSAPDKSGLPSDRFSAERTGGSVSTLTIQRTQQEDSAVYLCASSLGSRVNQPQHFGDGTRLSIL.

The V call is TRBV12-3 or TRBV12-4, the J call TRBJ2-1; D tentatively reads TRBD1 or TRBD2 (5 bases each). The CDR3 has 16 residues. Trimming removed 1 base from V and 2 bases from J, with 12 bases in between. Written as DNA, the CDR3 is TGTGCCAGCAGTTTAGGGGGGTTCTCAACCTACAATGAGCAGTTCTTC. Encoded protein: CASSLGGFSTYNEQFF.

This clonotype has a single count. The chain uses TRBV5-5 and TRBJ1-2; D remains ambiguous. V lost 0 bases to trimming and J lost 8 bases, with 14 bases between them. The germline V gene encodes CDR1 SGHKS and CDR2 YYEKEE (reference sequence). This CDR3 contains 14 residues. The CDR3 sequence: CASSLGPLEDGYTF. As DNA, the CDR3 is TGTGCCAGCAGCTTGGGCCCCCTTGAAGACGGCTACACCTTC.

The chain joins TRBV10-3 to TRBJ2-3; 7 bases match TRBD1. With 6 bases clipped from V and 1 base from J, the junction kept 7 bases outside the gene matches. Germline CDR1 reads ENHRY; CDR2 reads SYGVKD. There are 15 residues in the CDR3. CDR3 bases: TGTGCCATCAGCTTTACCCAGGGGGGCACAGATACGCAGTATTTT. Its protein is CAISFTQGGTDTQYF.

The genes are TRBV28 and TRBJ2-1; D is undetermined. Per the germline V gene, CDR1 is MDHEN and CDR2 is SYDVKM. V lost 6 bases and J 3 bases, leaving 18 bases between the germline ends. The CDR3 totals 16 residues. The CDR3: CASRDLVVGLYNEQFF. CDR3 nucleotides: TGTGCCAGCAGGGACCTAGTAGTAGGGCTCTACAATGAGCAGTTCTTC.

In this sample, this clonotype turned up a few times. The chain links TRBV5-1 to TRBJ2-5; D is perhaps TRBD1 (5 bases). V was pared by 0 bases and J by 0 bases, with 12 bases between. Germline CDR1 SGHRS, CDR2 YFSETQ. This CDR3 is built from 16 residues. Here the CDR3 DNA reads TGCGCCAGCAGCTTGGATGACAGAGCCTACCAAGAGACCCAGTACTTC. It specifies CASSLDDRAYQETQYF.

A few counts support this clonotype. The V gene is TRBV28, the J gene TRBJ2-5; D is ambiguous. The CDR3 contains 14 residues. V was shortened by 1 base and J by 7 bases, with 13 bases between the two germline ends. Germline V lookup: CDR1 MDHEN, CDR2 SYDVKM. The CDR3 DNA reads TGTGCCAGCAGTTTATTATCCGGTGGCCGGACCCAGTACTTC. It yields the protein CASSLLSGGRTQYF. The full variable domain, completed using reference TRBV28 and TRBJ2-5, is DVKVTQSSRYLVKRTGEKVFLECVQDMDHENMFWYRQDPGLGLRLIYFSYDVKMKEKGDIPEGYSVSREKKERFSLILESASTNQTSMYLCASSLLSGGRTQYFGPGTRLLVL.

This clonotype was recorded a few times. The chain uses TRBV3-1 and TRBJ2-2, with 8 bases fitting TRBD2. Per the germline V gene, CDR1 is LGHDT and CDR2 is YNNKEL (reference sequence). J was trimmed by 1 base and V by 1 base; bases with no gene match: 5. This CDR3 spans 17 amino acids. The CDR3 coding sequence is TGTGCCAGCAGCCAAGTAGGCCTAGCGGGGAACACCGGGGAGCTGTTTTTT. This sequence encodes CASSQVGLAGNTGELFF.

V gene TRBV12-3 or TRBV12-4 combines with J gene TRBJ2-5; D possibly uses TRBD1 or TRBD2 (5 bases each). This CDR3 has 13 amino acids. Trimming took 7 bases from V and 5 from J, leaving 14 bases between them. CDR3 protein: CASIPDWGETQYF. CDR3 coding DNA: TGTGCCAGCATCCCCGACTGGGGGGAGACCCAGTACTTC.

This clonotype has just a few counts. The chain has TRBV5-1 and TRBJ1-5; TRBD1 might be the D (6 bases). CDR1 SGHRS and CDR2 YFSETQ come from the germline V gene. V lost 3 bases, J lost 0 bases, and 13 bases lay in between. The CDR3 contains 16 residues. CDR3 sequence reads: CASSWGAGDSNQPQHF. CDR3 coding DNA: TGCGCCAGCAGCTGGGGGGCCGGGGATAGCAATCAGCCCCAGCATTTT.

The V call is TRBV14, the J call TRBJ1-1; 7 nucleotides agree with TRBD1. The CDR3 is 15 residues long. CDR1 and CDR2 (germline): SGHDN, FVKESK. The V gene end was trimmed by 2 bases and the J gene end by 4 bases; junction bases not matched to a gene: 7. CDR3 sequence: CASSQYAPGGTEAFF. CDR3 nucleotide sequence: TGTGCCAGCAGCCAATATGCCCCAGGGGGCACTGAAGCTTTCTTT.

In its sample, this clonotype was seen a few times. The chain carries TRBV19 and TRBJ1-5, with D perhaps matching TRBD1 (5 bases). The germline CDR1 and CDR2 sequences are LNHDA and SQIVND (reference sequence). V was clipped by 6 bases and J by 3 bases, with 12 bases between them. The CDR3 length is 14 residues. The CDR3 region has the DNA TGTGCCAGTAGGGGGGGGACGTACAATCAGCCCCAGCATTTT. Encoded protein: CASRGGTYNQPQHF.

This clonotype was found many times. The V gene is TRBV7-2, the J gene TRBJ2-1; TRBD2 matches 13 bases. Per the germline V gene, CDR1 is SGHTA and CDR2 is FQGNSA. Trimming at V came to 5 bases and at J to 7 bases, leaving 5 bases not matched to a gene. This CDR3 region has 15 residues. CDR3 nucleotides: TGTGCCAGCAGCCCCGGACTAGCGGGGGTGAATGAGCAGTTCTTC. Translated, it gives CASSPGLAGVNEQFF.

This clonotype came up many times. The chain links TRBV12-3 or TRBV12-4 to TRBJ2-5; 9 bases are shared with TRBD2. The length of the CDR3 is 14 residues. With V trimmed by 7 bases and J by 5 bases, 8 bases remained unmatched. The CDR3 DNA reads as TGTGCCAGCACCAGAGGGCTAGCGGGGGAGACCCAGTACTTC. Residues: CASTRGLAGETQYF.

The rearrangement links TRBV5-1 to TRBJ2-5, with D perhaps TRBD1 or TRBD2 (6 bases each). Per germline, CDR1 SGHRS and CDR2 YFSETQ. The CDR3 runs to 17 residues. Deletions cut 1 base from V and 5 bases from J, with 21 bases between. In DNA, the CDR3 is TGCGCCAGCAGCTTGCTGGGGGGCGGTTTGGTCGTGGAGACCCAGTACTTC. Translated, it gives CASSLLGGGLVVETQYF.

This clonotype was detected only a few times. The chain recombines TRBV12-3 or TRBV12-4 with TRBJ2-3, with a weak D call TRBD2 (6 bases). There are 14 residues in the CDR3. Trimming cost V 7 bases and J 6 bases, with 17 bases left between them. Here the CDR3 reads CASTSGRGEDTQYF. The CDR3 DNA reads as TGTGCCAGCACATCGGGGCGGGGCGAGGATACGCAGTATTTT.

This clonotype was counted only a few times. This sequence joins TRBV5-4 and TRBJ1-1; D gene uncertain. The V gene lost 4 bases and the J gene lost 2 bases, with 21 bases spanning the gap. The CDR3 sequence is 17 residues long. Per germline, CDR1 SGHNT and CDR2 YYREEE (reference sequence). The CDR3 nucleotides read TGTGCCAGCAGCGCGAGTGGAGGGAGATTCATCAACACTGAAGCTTTCTTT. As protein: CASSASGGRFINTEAFF. The whole variable domain, filled in from reference TRBV5-4 and TRBJ1-1, reads ETGVTQSPTHLIKTRGQQVTLRCSSQSGHNTVSWYQQALGQGPQFIFQYYREEENGRGNFPPRFSGLQFPNYSSELNVNALELDDSALYLCASSASGGRFINTEAFFGQGTRLTVV.

This clonotype was picked up many times. The chain joins TRBV4-1 to TRBJ2-3; D perhaps matches TRBD1 (6 bases). The CDR3 is 15 amino acids. Germline V gene data show CDR1 as MGHRA and CDR2 as YSYEKL. The V end was cut by 2 bases, the J end by 2 bases, with 11 bases between. CDR3 amino acids: CASSQRTAFTDTQYF. In DNA, the CDR3 is TGCGCCAGCAGCCAACGGACAGCCTTCACAGATACGCAGTATTTT.

This clonotype has only a few counts. The rearrangement uses TRBV6-1 and TRBJ1-1; 8 bases fit TRBD1. The CDR3 extends over 15 amino acids. The V segment lost 6 bases and the J segment 3 bases; nucleotides outside the gene matches: 9. Germline V gives CDR1 MNHNS, CDR2 SASEGT. The CDR3 is CASRPPRTGYTEAFF. Written as DNA, the CDR3 is TGTGCCAGCAGGCCACCCCGGACAGGGTACACTGAAGCTTTCTTT.

The rearrangement joins TRBV5-8 to TRBJ1-2; 7 nucleotides match TRBD1. The CDR3 is 15 amino acids. The V segment lost 0 bases and the J segment 3 bases; nucleotides outside the gene matches: 5. Per germline, CDR1 SGHTS and CDR2 YDEGEE. As DNA, the CDR3 is TGTGCCAGCAGCTTGGGACTGGACAGGCACTATGGCTACACCTTC. Translated: CASSLGLDRHYGYTF.

V and J are TRBV20-1 and TRBJ2-1, with 10 bases identical to TRBD2. The trim removed 6 bases at V and 6 bases at J, leaving 11 bases unmatched. Germline loops: CDR1 DFQATT, CDR2 SNEGSKA (reference sequence). The CDR3 length is 15 residues. In nucleotides, the CDR3 is TGCAGTGCCCCTAGCGGGGGAGGCCTCGGCAATGAGCAGTTCTTC. Protein: CSAPSGGGLGNEQFF.

The chain recombines TRBV4-1 with TRBJ1-2; D gene ambiguous. V was clipped by 0 bases and J by 4 bases, with 9 bases between them. The CDR3 covers 14 residues. Germline V gene sequence: CDR1 MGHRA, CDR2 YSYEKL. CDR3 in DNA: TGCGCCAGCAGCCAAGATAAACTAGGCTATGGCTACACCTTC. Its protein is CASSQDKLGYGYTF.

The table lists this clonotype with a few counts. This chain joins TRBV21-1 and TRBJ1-1. TRBV21-1 counts as a pseudogene. The CDR3 loop spans 9 amino acids. The chain's CDR3 is CASSSEAFF. The CDR3 DNA reads TGTGCCAGCAGCTCTGAAGCTTTCTTT.